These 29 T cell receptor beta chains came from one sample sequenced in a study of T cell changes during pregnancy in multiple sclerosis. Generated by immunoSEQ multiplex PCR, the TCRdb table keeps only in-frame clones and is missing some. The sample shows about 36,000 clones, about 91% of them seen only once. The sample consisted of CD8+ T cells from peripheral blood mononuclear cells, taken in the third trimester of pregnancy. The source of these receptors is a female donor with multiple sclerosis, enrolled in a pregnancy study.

CDR3 protein: CAAGENYGYTF. CDR3 nucleotide sequence: TGTGCCGCGGGGGAGAACTATGGCTACACCTTC. This chain uses TRBV10-3 with TRBJ1-2; tentatively, D is TRBD1 (5 bases). Germline V gives CDR1 ENHRY, CDR2 SYGVKD. V was trimmed by 11 bases and J by 2 bases, leaving 9 bases between them. This CDR3 has 11 amino acids.

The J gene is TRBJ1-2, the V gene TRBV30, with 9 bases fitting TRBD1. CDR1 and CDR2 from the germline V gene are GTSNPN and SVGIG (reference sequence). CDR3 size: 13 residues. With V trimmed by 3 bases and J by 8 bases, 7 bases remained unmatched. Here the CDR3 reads CAWSWGQGSGYTF. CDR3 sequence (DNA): TGTGCCTGGAGCTGGGGACAGGGATCGGGCTACACCTTC.

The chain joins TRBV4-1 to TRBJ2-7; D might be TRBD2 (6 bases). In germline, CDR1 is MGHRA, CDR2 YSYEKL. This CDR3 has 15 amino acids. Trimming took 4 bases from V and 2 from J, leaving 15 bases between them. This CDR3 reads CASSPGLSAAYEQYF. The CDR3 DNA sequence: TGCGCCAGCAGCCCCGGACTAAGCGCGGCCTACGAGCAGTACTTC.

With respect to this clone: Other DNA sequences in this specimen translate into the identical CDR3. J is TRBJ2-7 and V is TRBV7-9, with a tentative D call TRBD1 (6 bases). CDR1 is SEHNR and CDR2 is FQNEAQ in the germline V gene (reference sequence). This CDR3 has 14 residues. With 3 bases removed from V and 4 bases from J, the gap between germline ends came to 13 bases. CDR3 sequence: CASSFGGESYEQYF. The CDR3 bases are TGTGCCAGCAGCTTTGGGGGCGAAAGTTACGAGCAGTACTTC.

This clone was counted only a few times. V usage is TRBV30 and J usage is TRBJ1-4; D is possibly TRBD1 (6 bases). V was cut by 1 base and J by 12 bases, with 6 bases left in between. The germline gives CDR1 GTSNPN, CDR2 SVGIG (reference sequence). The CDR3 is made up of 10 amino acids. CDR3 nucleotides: TGTGCCTGGAGTGGGACAGAACTGTTTTTT. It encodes CAWSGTELFF.

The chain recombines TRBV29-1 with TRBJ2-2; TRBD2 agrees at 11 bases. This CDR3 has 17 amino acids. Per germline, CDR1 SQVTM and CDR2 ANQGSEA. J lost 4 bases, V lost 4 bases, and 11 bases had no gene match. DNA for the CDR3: TGCAGCGTTGGTGTGGCTAGCGGGGGGCGTGGCACCGGGGAGCTGTTTTTT. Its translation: CSVGVASGGRGTGELFF.

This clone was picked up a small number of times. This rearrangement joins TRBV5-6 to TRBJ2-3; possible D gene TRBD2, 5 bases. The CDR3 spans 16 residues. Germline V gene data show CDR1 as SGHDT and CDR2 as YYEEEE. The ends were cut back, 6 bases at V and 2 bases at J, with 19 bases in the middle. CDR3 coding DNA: TGTGCCAGCACCCGCCTCACCGGGGTAAACACAGATACGCAGTATTTT. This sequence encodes CASTRLTGVNTDTQYF.

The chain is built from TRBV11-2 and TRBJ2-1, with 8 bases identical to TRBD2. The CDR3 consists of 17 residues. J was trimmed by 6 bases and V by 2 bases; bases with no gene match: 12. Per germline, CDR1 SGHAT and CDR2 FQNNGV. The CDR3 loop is CASSLLPAGGTSNEQFF. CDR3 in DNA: TGTGCCAGCAGCTTACTACCTGCGGGAGGTACATCCAATGAGCAGTTCTTC.

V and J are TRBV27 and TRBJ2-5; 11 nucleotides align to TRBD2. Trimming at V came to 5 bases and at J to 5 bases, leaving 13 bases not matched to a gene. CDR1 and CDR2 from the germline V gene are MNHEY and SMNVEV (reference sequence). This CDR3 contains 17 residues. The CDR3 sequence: CASSPSSSGGPLETQYF. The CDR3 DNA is TGTGCCAGCAGTCCCTCTTCTAGCGGGGGGCCATTGGAGACCCAGTACTTC.

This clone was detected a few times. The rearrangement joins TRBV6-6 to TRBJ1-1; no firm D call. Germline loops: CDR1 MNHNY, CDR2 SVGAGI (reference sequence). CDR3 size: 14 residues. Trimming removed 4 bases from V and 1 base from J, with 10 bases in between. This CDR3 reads CASSWAEGNTEAFF. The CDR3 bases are TGTGCCAGCAGTTGGGCCGAGGGGAACACTGAAGCTTTCTTT.

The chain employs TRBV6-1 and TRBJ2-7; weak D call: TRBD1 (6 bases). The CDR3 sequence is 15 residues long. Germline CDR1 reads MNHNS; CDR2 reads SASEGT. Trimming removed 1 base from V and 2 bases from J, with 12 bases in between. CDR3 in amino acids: CASSEEGRGPYEQYF. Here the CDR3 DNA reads TGTGCCAGCAGTGAAGAGGGCAGGGGACCCTACGAGCAGTACTTC.

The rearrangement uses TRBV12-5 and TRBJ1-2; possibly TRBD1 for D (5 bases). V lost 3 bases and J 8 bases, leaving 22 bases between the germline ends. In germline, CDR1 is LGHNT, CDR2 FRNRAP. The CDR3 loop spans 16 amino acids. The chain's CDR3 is CASGFGGVGTQNGYTF. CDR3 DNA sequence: TGTGCTAGTGGTTTTGGGGGGGTCGGGACTCAGAACGGCTACACCTTC.

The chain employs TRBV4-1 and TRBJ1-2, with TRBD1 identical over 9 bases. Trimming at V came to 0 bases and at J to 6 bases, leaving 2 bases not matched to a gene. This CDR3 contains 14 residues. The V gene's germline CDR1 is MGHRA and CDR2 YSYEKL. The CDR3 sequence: CASSQEQGAHGYTF. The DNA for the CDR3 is TGCGCCAGCAGCCAAGAACAGGGGGCACATGGCTACACCTTC.

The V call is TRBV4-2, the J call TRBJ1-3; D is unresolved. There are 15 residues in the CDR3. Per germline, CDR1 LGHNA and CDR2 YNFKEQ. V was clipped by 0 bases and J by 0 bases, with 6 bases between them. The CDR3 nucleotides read TGTGCCAGCAGCCAAGATCCGGGCTCTGGAAACACCATATATTTT. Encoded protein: CASSQDPGSGNTIYF.

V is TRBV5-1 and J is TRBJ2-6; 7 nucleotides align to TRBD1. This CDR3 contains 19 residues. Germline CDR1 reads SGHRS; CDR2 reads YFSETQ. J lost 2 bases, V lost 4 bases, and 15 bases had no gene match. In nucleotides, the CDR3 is TGCGCCAGCAGCCACGGACCCGGGACAGACCGCGCTGGGGCCAACGTCCTGACTTTC. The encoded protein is CASSHGPGTDRAGANVLTF.

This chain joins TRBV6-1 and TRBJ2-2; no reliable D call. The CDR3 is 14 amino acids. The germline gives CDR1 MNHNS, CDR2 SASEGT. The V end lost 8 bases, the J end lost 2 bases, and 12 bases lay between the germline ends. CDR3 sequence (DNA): TGTGCCAGCTCTAGACGATTCAACACCGGGGAGCTGTTTTTT. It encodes CASSRRFNTGELFF.

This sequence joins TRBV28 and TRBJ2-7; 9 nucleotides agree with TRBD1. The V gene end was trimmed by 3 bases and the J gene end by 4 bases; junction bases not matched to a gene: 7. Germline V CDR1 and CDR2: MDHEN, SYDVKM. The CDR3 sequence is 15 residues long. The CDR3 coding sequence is TGTGCCAGCAGTTTCCGGCGGGACAGGGTATACGAGCAGTACTTC. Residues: CASSFRRDRVYEQYF.

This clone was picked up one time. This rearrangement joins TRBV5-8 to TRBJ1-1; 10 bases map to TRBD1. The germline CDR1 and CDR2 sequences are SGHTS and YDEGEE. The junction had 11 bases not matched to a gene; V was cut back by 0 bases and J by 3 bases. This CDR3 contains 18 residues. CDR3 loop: CASSLEGTGVVRDTEAFF. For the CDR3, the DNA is TGTGCCAGCAGCTTGGAAGGGACAGGGGTAGTACGGGACACTGAAGCTTTCTTT.

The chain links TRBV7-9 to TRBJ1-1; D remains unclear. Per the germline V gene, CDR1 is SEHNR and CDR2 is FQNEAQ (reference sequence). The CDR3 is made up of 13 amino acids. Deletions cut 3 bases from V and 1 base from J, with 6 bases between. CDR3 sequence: CASSFGGNTEAFF. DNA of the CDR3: TGTGCCAGCAGCTTCGGCGGGAACACTGAAGCTTTCTTT.

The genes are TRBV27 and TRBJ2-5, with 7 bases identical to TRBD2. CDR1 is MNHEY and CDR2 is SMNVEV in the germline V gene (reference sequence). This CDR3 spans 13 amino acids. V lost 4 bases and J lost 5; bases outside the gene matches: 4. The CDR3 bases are TGTGCCAGCAGTTCTAGGGGAGGGGAGACCCAGTACTTC. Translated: CASSSRGGETQYF.

The CDR3 region is CASSLTSGGYEQYF. CDR3 DNA: TGTGCCAGCAGCTTGACTAGCGGGGGCTACGAGCAGTACTTC. The genes are TRBV7-8 and TRBJ2-7; 12 bases line up with TRBD2. The V gene's germline CDR1 is SGHVS and CDR2 FQNEAQ. V shed 3 bases and J 3 bases; nucleotides not matched to a gene: 0. The length of the CDR3 is 14 residues. The full variable domain, its missing parts supplied by reference TRBV7-8 and TRBJ2-7, is GAGVSQSPRYKVAKRGQDVALRCDPISGHVSLFWYQQALGQGPEFLTYFQNEAQLDKSGLPSDRFFAERPEGSVSTLKIQRTQQEDSAVYLCASSLTSGGYEQYFGPGTRLTVT.

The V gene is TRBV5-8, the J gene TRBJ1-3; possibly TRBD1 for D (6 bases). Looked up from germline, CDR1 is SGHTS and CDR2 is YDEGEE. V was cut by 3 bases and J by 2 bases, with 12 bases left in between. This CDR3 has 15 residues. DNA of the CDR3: TGTGCCAGCAGCTGGACGGGGGGCCCTGGAAACACCATATATTTT. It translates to CASSWTGGPGNTIYF. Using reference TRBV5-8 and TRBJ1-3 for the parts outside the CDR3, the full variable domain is EAGVTQSPTHLIKTRGQQATLRCSPISGHTSVYWYQQALGLGLQFLLWYDEGEERNRGNFPPRFSGRQFPNYSSELNVNALELEDSALYLCASSWTGGPGNTIYFGEGSWLTVV.

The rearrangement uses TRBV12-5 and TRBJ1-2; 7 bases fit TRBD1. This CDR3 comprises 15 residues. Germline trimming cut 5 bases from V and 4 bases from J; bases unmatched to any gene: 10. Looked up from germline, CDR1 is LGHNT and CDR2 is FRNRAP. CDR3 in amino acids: CASGLGTASIYGYTF. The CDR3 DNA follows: TGTGCTAGTGGTCTAGGGACAGCCTCCATCTATGGCTACACCTTC.

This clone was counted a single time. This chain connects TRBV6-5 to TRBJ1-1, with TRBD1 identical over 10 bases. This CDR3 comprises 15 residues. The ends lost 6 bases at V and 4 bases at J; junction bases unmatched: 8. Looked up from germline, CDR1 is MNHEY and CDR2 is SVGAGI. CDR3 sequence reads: CASSRQGAGVTEAFF. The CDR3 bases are TGTGCCAGCAGCCGACAGGGGGCTGGGGTCACTGAAGCTTTCTTT.

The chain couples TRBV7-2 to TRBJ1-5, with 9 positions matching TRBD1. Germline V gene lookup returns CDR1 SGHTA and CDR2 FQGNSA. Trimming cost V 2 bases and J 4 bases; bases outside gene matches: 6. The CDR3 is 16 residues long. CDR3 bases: TGTGCCAGCAGCTTATATTGGACAGGGGATAATCAGCCCCAGCATTTT. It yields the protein CASSLYWTGDNQPQHF.

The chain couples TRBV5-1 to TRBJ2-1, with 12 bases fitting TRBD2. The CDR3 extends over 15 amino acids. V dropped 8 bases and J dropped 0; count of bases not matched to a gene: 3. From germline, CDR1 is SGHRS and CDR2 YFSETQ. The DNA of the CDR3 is TGCGCCAGTGGACTAGCGGGGAGCTCCTACAATGAGCAGTTCTTC. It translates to CASGLAGSSYNEQFF. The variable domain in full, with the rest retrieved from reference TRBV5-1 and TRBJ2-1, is KAGVTQTPRYLIKTRGQQVTLSCSPISGHRSVSWYQQTPGQGLQFLFEYFSETQRNKGNFPGRFSGRQFSNSRSEMNVSTLELGDSALYLCASGLAGSSYNEQFFGPGTRLTVL.

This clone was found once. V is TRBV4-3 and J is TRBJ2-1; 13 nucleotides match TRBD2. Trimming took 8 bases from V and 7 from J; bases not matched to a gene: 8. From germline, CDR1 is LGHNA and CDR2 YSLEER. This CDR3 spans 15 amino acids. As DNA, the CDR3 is TGCGCCAGCGCCCTGGGACTAGCGGGGCTGAATGAGCAGTTCTTC. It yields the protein CASALGLAGLNEQFF.

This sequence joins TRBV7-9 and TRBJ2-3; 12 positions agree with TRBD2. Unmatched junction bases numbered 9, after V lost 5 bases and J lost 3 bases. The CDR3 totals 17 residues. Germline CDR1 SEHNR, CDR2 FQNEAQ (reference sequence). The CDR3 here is CASSEGSTSGRTDTQYF. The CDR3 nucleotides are TGTGCCAGCAGCGAAGGGTCGACTAGCGGGAGAACAGATACGCAGTATTTT. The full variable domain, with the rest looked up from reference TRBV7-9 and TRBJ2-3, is DTGVSQNPRHKITKRGQNVTFRCDPISEHNRLYWYRQTLGQGPEFLTYFQNEAQLEKSRLLSDRFSAERPKGSFSTLEIQRTEQGDSAMYLCASSEGSTSGRTDTQYFGPGTRLTVL.

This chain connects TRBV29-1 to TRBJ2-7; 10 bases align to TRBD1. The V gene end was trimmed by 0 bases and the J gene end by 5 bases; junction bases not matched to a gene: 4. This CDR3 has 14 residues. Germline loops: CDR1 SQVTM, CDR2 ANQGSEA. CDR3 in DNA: TGCAGCGTTGAAGAGACCGGGACAGGGGACGAGCAGTACTTC. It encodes CSVEETGTGDEQYF.